One and the same sample provided the 25 T cell receptor beta chains below, sequenced in a study of OX40 agonist ivuxolimab in advanced cancers. Assay used: immunoSEQ multiplex PCR; TCRdb lists only in-frame clones, some missing. The table lists around 100,000 clones, around nine tenths of them singletons, with approximately 0.16% in the top ten. Sequenced here: CD4+ or CD8+ T cells sorted from blood, sampled in a trial of the OX40 agonist ivuxolimab. Source of these receptors: an adult with an advanced solid tumor such as melanoma, head and neck, liver or kidney cancer.

This chain uses TRBV9 with TRBJ2-3; 12 nucleotides align to TRBD2. The CDR3 is 16 amino acids. Per the germline V gene, CDR1 is SGDLS and CDR2 is YYNGEE. The ends lost 4 bases at V and 2 bases at J; junction bases unmatched: 5. CDR3 bases: TGTGCCAGCAGCTTGACTAGCGGGGGCCACACAGATACGCAGTATTTT. Its translation is CASSLTSGGHTDTQYF.

The genes are TRBV4-2 and TRBJ2-3; TRBD2 matches at 8 bases. Germline CDR1 is LGHNA and CDR2 is YNFKEQ. The CDR3 consists of 16 residues. Trimming removed 0 bases from V and 8 bases from J; junction bases left unmatched: 10. CDR3 amino acids: CASSQDEWGAGVTQYF. CDR3 coding DNA: TGTGCCAGCAGCCAAGATGAGTGGGGAGCGGGGGTTACGCAGTATTTT.

V gene TRBV10-3 combines with J gene TRBJ1-1, with 8 bases identical to TRBD1. CDR1 ENHRY and CDR2 SYGVKD come from the germline V gene. The CDR3 runs to 15 residues. The V gene end was trimmed by 3 bases and the J gene end by 5 bases; junction bases not matched to a gene: 8. CDR3 amino acids: CAISETGQAKTEAFF. CDR3 in DNA: TGTGCCATCAGTGAAACGGGACAGGCGAAAACTGAAGCTTTCTTT.

The CDR3 sequence: CASSLGVAADTQYF. CDR3 nucleotide sequence: TGTGCCAGCAGCTTGGGGGTAGCCGCAGATACGCAGTATTTT. The chain employs TRBV5-4 and TRBJ2-3; D is ambiguous. Germline V lookup: CDR1 SGHNT, CDR2 YYREEE (reference sequence). V was cut by 0 bases and J by 4 bases, with 9 bases left in between. The CDR3 is 14 residues long.

This sequence joins TRBV30 and TRBJ2-7; no clear D gene. This CDR3 is built from 13 residues. Deletions cut 3 bases from V and 5 bases from J, with 14 bases between. The germline CDR1 and CDR2 sequences are GTSNPN and SVGIG (reference sequence). The CDR3 DNA reads as TGTGCCTGGAGGGCCCTTAGTGAGGACGAGCAGTACTTC. This gives the protein CAWRALSEDEQYF.

V is TRBV29-1 and J is TRBJ2-1; D is ambiguous. Between the trimmed V and J ends, which lost 5 bases and 6 bases, there was a span of 11 bases. This CDR3 is 12 amino acids long. Germline lookup yields CDR1 SQVTM and CDR2 ANQGSEA. CDR3 bases: TGCAGCGTTTATCCGGAATTCAATGAGCAGTTCTTC. Translated, it gives CSVYPEFNEQFF.

The chain carries TRBV5-1 and TRBJ2-2; D perhaps matches TRBD1 (6 bases). Trimming pared 5 bases from V and 5 bases from J, leaving 22 bases between. CDR3 length equals 17 residues. Germline V gene lookup returns CDR1 SGHRS and CDR2 YFSETQ. Here the CDR3 reads CASSLKLRQTGTGELFF. CDR3 sequence (DNA): TGCGCCAGCAGTTTGAAGCTTCGCCAGACAGGAACCGGGGAGCTGTTTTTT.

The chain is built from TRBV5-4 and TRBJ2-7; D unclear. V was cut by 2 bases and J by 6 bases, with 6 bases left in between. The CDR3 loop spans 11 amino acids. The germline V gene has CDR1 SGHNT and CDR2 YYREEE (reference sequence). CDR3 coding DNA: TGTGCCAGCAGCTTCCAGCTCGAGCAGTACTTC. Translated: CASSFQLEQYF.

The gene calls are TRBV13 and TRBJ1-6; 10 bases are a match to TRBD1. The germline V gene has CDR1 PRHDT and CDR2 FYEKMQ (reference sequence). J lost 10 bases, V lost 0 bases, and 3 bases had no gene match. There are 15 residues in the CDR3. The CDR3 DNA sequence: TGTGCCAGCAGCTTAGGCCCGGGACAGGGGTCACCCCTCCACTTT. Encoded protein: CASSLGPGQGSPLHF.

V usage is TRBV6-1 and J usage is TRBJ1-1; D call uncertain. V was shortened by 2 bases and J by 5 bases, with 18 bases between the two germline ends. Germline CDR1 MNHNS, CDR2 SASEGT. The CDR3 sequence is 16 residues long. The CDR3 here is CASSESARRVRTEAFF. The DNA for the CDR3 is TGTGCCAGCAGTGAATCGGCGAGGAGGGTTAGAACTGAAGCTTTCTTT.

The chain combines TRBV2 with TRBJ2-3; tentatively, D is TRBD1 or TRBD2 (5 bases each). V was clipped by 7 bases and J by 14 bases, with 16 bases between them. There are 11 residues in the CDR3. Germline loops: CDR1 SNHLY, CDR2 FYNNEI. The CDR3 sequence: CASIPGPSRYF. The CDR3 DNA is TGTGCCAGCATTCCGGGACCGAGTAGGTATTTT.

This clone was seen more than once but under ten times. The chain joins TRBV11-2 to TRBJ2-2, with D unclear. V was trimmed by 0 bases and J by 1 base, leaving 6 bases between them. Looked up from germline, CDR1 is SGHAT and CDR2 is FQNNGV. CDR3 length: 15 residues. The CDR3, as DNA: TGTGCCAGCAGCTTAGACACTAAGAACACCGGGGAGCTGTTTTTT. Translating it yields CASSLDTKNTGELFF.

J is TRBJ2-1 and V is TRBV9; 7 nucleotides agree with TRBD2. The CDR3 has 14 amino acids. The germline CDR1 and CDR2 sequences are SGDLS and YYNGEE. With 0 bases clipped from V and 4 bases from J, the junction kept 1 base outside the gene matches. The CDR3: CASSVGTRYNEQFF. The CDR3 DNA is TGTGCCAGCAGCGTAGGGACTAGATACAATGAGCAGTTCTTC. The variable domain in full, completed from reference TRBV9 and TRBJ2-1, reads DSGVTQTPKHLITATGQRVTLRCSPRSGDLSVYWYQQSLDQGLQFLIQYYNGEERAKGNILERFSAQQFPDLHSELNLSSLELGDSALYFCASSVGTRYNEQFFGPGTRLTVL.

This clone showed up just once. The chain combines TRBV30 with TRBJ1-6, with a tentative D call TRBD1 (5 bases). The germline CDR1 and CDR2 sequences are GTSNPN and SVGIG (reference sequence). The germline V and J ends were trimmed by 0 bases and 0 bases, with 12 bases remaining between them. There are 17 residues in the CDR3. CDR3 region: CAWSVSRVDSYNSPLHF. In nucleotides, the CDR3 is TGTGCCTGGAGTGTAAGCAGGGTTGACTCCTATAATTCACCCCTCCACTTT.

J is TRBJ2-5 and V is TRBV19; D gene unclear. V gave up 5 bases and J gave up 7 bases, with 17 bases separating them. The CDR3 is 14 amino acids. CDR1 is LNHDA, CDR2 SQIVND, per germline (reference sequence). CDR3 in amino acids: CASSPNTGSATQYF. In DNA, the CDR3 is TGTGCCAGTAGTCCCAATACCGGCTCTGCGACCCAGTACTTC.

The genes are TRBV27 and TRBJ2-3; D uncertain. The germline V gene has CDR1 MNHEY and CDR2 SMNVEV (reference sequence). V gave up 6 bases and J gave up 1 base, with 14 bases separating them. The CDR3 spans 15 residues. This CDR3 is CASSLGPLGTDTQYF. The CDR3 DNA is TGTGCCAGCAGCTTGGGCCCTTTGGGCACAGATACGCAGTATTTT.

This chain links TRBV7-2 with TRBJ2-1; D is unresolved. The CDR3 sequence is 13 residues long. Germline CDR1 and CDR2: SGHTA and FQGNSA. V lost 5 bases and J 9 bases, leaving 14 bases between the germline ends. The CDR3 here is CASSPNRVSEQFF. The CDR3 DNA is TGTGCCAGCAGCCCAAACCGAGTCAGTGAGCAGTTCTTC.

The genes are TRBV2 and TRBJ1-2; D ambiguous. Deletions cut 4 bases from V and 3 bases from J, with 6 bases between. Germline loops: CDR1 SNHLY, CDR2 FYNNEI. This CDR3 contains 12 residues. The CDR3 is CASSAWDYGYTF. The DNA of the CDR3 is TGTGCCAGCAGTGCTTGGGACTATGGCTACACCTTC.

The rearrangement links TRBV30 to TRBJ2-2; D not resolved. Germline V gene sequence: CDR1 GTSNPN, CDR2 SVGIG (reference sequence). The CDR3 has 14 amino acids. The V and J ends lost 1 base and 6 bases respectively, with 12 bases between them. The DNA of the CDR3 is TGTGCCTGGAGTGCCCTTGATGGGGCCGGGGAGCTGTTTTTT. Its protein is CAWSALDGAGELFF.

This rearrangement joins TRBV5-1 to TRBJ2-1; the D gene is possibly TRBD1 (6 bases). This CDR3 region has 15 residues. Trimming stripped 0 bases from V and 4 bases from J, with 11 bases between. CDR1 and CDR2 from the germline V gene are SGHRS and YFSETQ. The CDR3 is CASSLADSLYNEQFF. In nucleotides, the CDR3 is TGCGCCAGCAGCTTGGCGGACAGCCTATACAATGAGCAGTTCTTC.

The rearrangement joins TRBV5-1 to TRBJ1-5; D is possibly TRBD1 (5 bases). Germline-derived CDR1 and CDR2 are SGHRS and YFSETQ. The V and J ends lost 4 bases and 2 bases respectively, with 10 bases between them. The CDR3 covers 14 residues. The CDR3 sequence is CASSLTTGNQPQHF. The CDR3 coding sequence is TGCGCCAGCAGCCTAACGACAGGCAATCAGCCCCAGCATTTT.

J is TRBJ1-2 and V is TRBV10-2, with a possible D match to TRBD1 (5 bases). The germline gives CDR1 WSHSY, CDR2 SAAADI. CDR3 size: 12 residues. Trimming left V 0 bases short and J 8 bases short, with 7 bases between. CDR3 sequence: CASSESGEGYTF. CDR3 bases: TGCGCCAGCAGTGAGTCAGGGGAAGGCTACACCTTC.

J is TRBJ2-3 and V is TRBV7-9; D ambiguous. This CDR3 comprises 14 residues. V was clipped by 2 bases and J by 0 bases, with 6 bases between them. Germline CDR1 and CDR2: SEHNR and FQNEAQ (reference sequence). The CDR3 bases are TGTGCCAGCAGCTTAAGCCTAAGCACAGATACGCAGTATTTT. It encodes CASSLSLSTDTQYF.

The chain is built from TRBV19 and TRBJ1-3; D unresolved. V gave up 11 bases and J gave up 4 bases, with 18 bases separating them. The CDR3 has 14 residues. Germline CDR1 LNHDA, CDR2 SQIVND (reference sequence). CDR3 DNA sequence: TGTGCCTCTAAGGAACGCCGGTCCGGAAACACCATATATTTT. Its protein is CASKERRSGNTIYF.

The chain joins TRBV19 to TRBJ2-1; D assignment may be TRBD1 or TRBD2 (5 bases each). The CDR3 runs 14 residues. V was clipped by 6 bases and J by 0 bases, with 9 bases between them. CDR1 LNHDA and CDR2 SQIVND come from the germline V gene (reference sequence). Here the CDR3 DNA reads TGTGCCAGTAGCTCAGGGAGCTCCTACAATGAGCAGTTCTTC. As protein: CASSSGSSYNEQFF.